The sequence of this TCR beta chain was determined in a study of blood T cell repertoires in COVID-19. Study-wide context: From T cells, B-cell-depleted T cells, or PBMCs came the material, which was cDNA or gDNA.

CDR1 and CDR2 (germline): LGHDT, YNNKEL (reference sequence). The trim removed 0 bases at V and 6 bases at J, leaving 13 bases unmatched. This CDR3 is built from 19 residues. Original handling: Amplification from reference gene primers served as the basis for estimated nucleated cell counts. The data were produced by immunoSEQ multiplex PCR, yet TCRdb's version contains in-frame clones alone and is incomplete. V and J calls and clone size are as listed in that table; D and trimming were resolved from the DNA. The table lists roughly 290,000 clones, roughly 89% of them singletons, with around 0.84% in the top ten.

The J gene is TRBJ2-2, the V gene TRBV3-1 (or the pseudogene TRBV3-2); 10 nucleotides align to TRBD1. Sequencing was performed on peripheral blood. This clonotype originated in a man aged 30 to 39 with acute or convalescent COVID-19. The CDR3 region has the DNA TGTGCCAGCAGCCAAGATTCGGTGGGACAGGGGTTACGGGCCGGGGAGCTGTTTTTT. Its protein is CASSQDSVGQGLRAGELFF.